This TCR beta chain was documented in a study of cytomegalovirus exposure and HLA in healthy donors. A note on this clone: Its antigen is undetermined.

60 Vbeta and 13 Jbeta primers were used in PCR. Sequencing used immunoSEQ multiplex PCR; TCRdb keeps in-frame clones, though not all of them. The table has about 150,000 clones, about four fifths seen once. There are 12 residues in the CDR3. Per germline, CDR1 SNHLY and CDR2 FYNNEI. The germline V and J ends were trimmed by 3 bases and 2 bases, with 4 bases remaining between them. General study points: Segments of the TCR beta V type were, in most cases, productive about 87% or about 30% of the time in an earlier analysis.

The donors gave bone marrow, and they were healthy. This TCR was recovered from a woman between 40 and 55 years old in good health and CMV-seropositive. The specimen was PBMCs. This chain connects TRBV2 to TRBJ1-2; D is unclear. The CDR3 region is CASSDGNYGYTF. DNA of the CDR3: TGTGCCAGCAGTGACGGGAACTATGGCTACACCTTC.